What follows is one TCR beta chain and its context. Its antigen remains unidentified. Measured with immunoSEQ multiplex PCR; TCRdb has only the in-frame clones, and not every one. The sample includes under 25,000 clones, 60% to 80% seen only once; the top ten take 25% to 40%. The data are from a study of OX40 agonist ivuxolimab in advanced cancers. Overall study: The group had a mean age of roughly 56 years, ranged from roughly 23 to 79, and was roughly 80% male. Three partial responders included one hepatocellular carcinoma patient and two cutaneous melanoma patients. General study points: The mean number of expanded clones was higher in CD8+ T cells than in CD4+.

The timepoints at which blood was sampled were baseline, cycle 4 day 1, and cycle 7 day 1. The CDR3 runs to 16 residues. Deletions cut 0 bases from V and 0 bases from J, with 12 bases between. Germline-derived CDR1 and CDR2 are LNHDA and SQIVND (reference sequence). This chain joins TRBV19 and TRBJ2-7; D might be TRBD2 (6 bases). The sample here was CD4+ or CD8+ T cells sorted from blood, taken in a trial of the OX40 agonist ivuxolimab. This TCR derives from an adult with an advanced solid tumor such as melanoma, head and neck, liver or kidney cancer. CDR3: CASSIDLGDFSYEQYF. CDR3 nucleotide sequence: TGTGCCAGTAGTATAGATCTCGGGGACTTCTCCTACGAGCAGTACTTC.